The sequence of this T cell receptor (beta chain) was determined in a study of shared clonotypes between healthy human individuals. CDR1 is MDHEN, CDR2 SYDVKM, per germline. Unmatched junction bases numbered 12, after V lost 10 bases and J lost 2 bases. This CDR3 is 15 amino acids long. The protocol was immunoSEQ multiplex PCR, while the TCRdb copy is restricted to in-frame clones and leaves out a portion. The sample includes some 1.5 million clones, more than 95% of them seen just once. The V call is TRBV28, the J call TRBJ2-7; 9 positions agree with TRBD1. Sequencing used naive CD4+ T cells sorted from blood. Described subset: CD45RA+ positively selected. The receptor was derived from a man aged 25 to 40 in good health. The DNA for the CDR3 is TGTGCCATCACCAACCGGGACAGGGTTACCTACGAGCAGTACTTC. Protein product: CAITNRDRVTYEQYF.